This T cell receptor beta chain was captured by sequencing in a study of blood T cell repertoires in COVID-19 (dated by TCRdb to the early 2020s). With regard to the full study: The collaborator samples originated in the United States, Italy and Spain and spanned the acute and convalescent phases of COVID-19. The material from the prospective study consisted of cDNA or gDNA derived from T cells, B-cell-depleted T cells, or PBMCs. Subjects who had been exposed to COVID-19, were actively infected with it, or had recovered from it provided the deeply sampled blood TCRbeta repertoires that made up the dataset. The repertoires were made available in a free public database intended to serve as a resource for research on the immune response to SARS-CoV-2. Samples were obtained from the ongoing ImmuneRACE study (first 160 participants) and from roughly 1,300 subjects provided by 6 global collaborators. The sample metadata nearly always contained a de-identified subject ID, COVID-19 status, age in years and sex. Where available, HLA class I and class II types were obtained from metadata supplied by the sample provider rather than from assay-based typing.

Whole blood was collected in K2EDTA tubes by collaborating institutions according to the institutions' own protocols. For TCRbeta analysis, collaborator samples were shipped as frozen whole blood, as isolated PBMCs, or as DNA extracted from either sample type. The immunoSEQ Assay, a bias-controlled multiplex PCR, was used to amplify TCRbeta CDR3 regions from genomic DNA. The published analysis was carried out like this. The number of nucleated cells in each sample was estimated from the amplification of reference gene primers within the assay. To quantify the absolute abundance of each unique TCRbeta CDR3 rearrangement, sequence reads were collapsed and filtered. For each sample, productive Simpson clonality was calculated as the square root of Simpson's diversity index over productive rearrangements. Sourced from immuneACCESS, this table was stored by TCRdb with only in-frame sequences that have V and J called. A share of the clones is absent; for the studies checked, an unresolved V gene accounts for under half, and the remainder has no known explanation. For V, J and clone size, that table is used; D and trimming come from the DNA. This sample is represented by over 45,000 clones; roughly four fifths of them were singletons. The top ten clonotypes cover roughly 2% of the sample.

The sample holds one count of this clone. Its antigen is not yet known. Qualities for individual bases were not recorded, and no much larger clone is one base off. Findings and caveats that apply to the study as a whole: The amount of clinical and demographic metadata varied by source and participant and was provided uncurated.

Inclusive of the bounding cysteine and phenylalanine, the CDR3 is 13 residues long. CDR3 DNA is the only sequence kept; it has 39 bases, read in frame from the first base. Compared with germline, V lacks 8 bases and J lacks 0 bases; bases without a gene match: 1. The germline V gene (reference sequence) provides CDR1 MNHEY and CDR2 SMNVEV. This receptor was obtained from a woman aged 55-69 years with acute or convalescent COVID-19. The sequence links TRBV27 to TRBJ2-3, with 8 bases matching TRBD2. Material: peripheral blood. The DNA sequence reads TGTGCCAGCGGCGGGGGGAGCACAGATACGCAGTATTTT. Its product reads: CASGGGSTDTQYF.